The clone carrying this TCR beta chain showed up just a few times. What it binds is unknown. A 5'RACE reaction primed in the constant segment made cDNA libraries of TCR alpha and TCR beta, and these carried sample barcodes and UMIs. TCRdb called the 5' RACE reads again in MiXCR, with one record for every CDR3 protein. The sample has more than 150,000 distinct CDR3 sequences; over 20% are singletons. The sample is drawn from a study of T-cell memory formation after mild COVID-19. Study in general: The two donors had largely donor-specific TCR clusters. Overall study results and limits: The appearance of some responding clones in pre-infection memory suggested that cross-reactive memory joined. Contracting CD4+ clones sat mainly in CM and EM; CD8+ in EMRA.

The V end was cut by 3 bases, the J end by 6 bases, with 12 bases between. This CDR3 is 14 amino acids long. Germline loops: CDR1 SEHNR, CDR2 FQNEAQ (reference sequence). The source is an adult woman who had mild COVID-19 (a few samples of this study predate the infection). Cell type and time point are not known. Sequenced material: PBMCs or a T cell subset sorted from them (not recorded which). The rearrangement joins TRBV7-9 to TRBJ2-1, with a tentative D call TRBD2 (6 bases). The CDR3 loop reads CASSLIAAPNEQFF. Written as DNA, the CDR3 is TGTGCCAGCAGCTTGATAGCGGCCCCCAATGAGCAGTTCTTC.